This T cell receptor (beta chain) was sequenced in a study of blood T cell repertoires in COVID-19. The repertoire was sequenced with immunoSEQ multiplex PCR; TCRdb's copy has only in-frame clones and lacks some. The sample lists under 350,000 clones; approximately 86% were seen once. From germline, CDR1 is SGHDN and CDR2 FVKESK. V was shortened by 5 bases and J by 5 bases, with 15 bases between the two germline ends. The CDR3 is 15 amino acids. Participants had their cohort set by participant-reported clinical history. This TCR derives from a woman aged 40 to 49 with acute COVID-19. This chain links TRBV14 with TRBJ2-2; D may be TRBD2 (5 bases). The sequenced sample consisted of PBMCs or T cells enriched from blood (not recorded which). As DNA, the CDR3 is TGTGCCAGCAGCTGGACTTCCCCGGGGACCGGGGAGCTGTTTTTT. Protein sequence: CASSWTSPGTGELFF.